A selection of T cell receptor beta chains follows, all from one sample in a study of control samples from healthy donors and cancer patients. The method was immunoSEQ multiplex PCR; TCRdb's version includes in-frame clones alone and lacks a portion of them. Of 120,000 or so clones in the sample, 87% were seen once. The sample consisted of blood. The receptor source for this set is a man between 18 and 35 years old in good health. The CDR3 runs from the conserved cysteine through the conserved F or W. Each record gives: clone size, J gene, V gene, D gene, CDR3 DNA, CDR3 protein. D genes are given only for firm matches. For some rows the clone size is stated as once, few or many, or as a class when expanded; others skip it.

. TRBJ2-7 TRBV9 TRBD2 TGTGCCAGCAGCGGGTATAGCGGGAGGTCCTACGAGCAGTACTTC CASSGYSGRSYEQYF
. TRBJ1-4 TRBV16 . TGTGCCAGCGATTACAGACAGCCGGGGGAAAAACTGTTTTTT CASDYRQPGEKLFF
. TRBJ1-1 TRBV30 TRBD1 TGTGCCTACCGGACAGGGAGGGACACTGAAGCTTTCTTT CAYRTGRDTEAFF
. TRBJ2-3 TRBV6-2/TRBV6-3 TRBD2 TGTGCCAGCAGTTACCGTGAGCGGGAGGACTTGTCAGATACGCAGTATTTT CASSYREREDLSDTQYF
few TRBJ2-2 TRBV5-1 . TGCGCCAGCAGGGGGCAGAACACCGGGGAGCTGTTTTTT CASRGQNTGELFF
. TRBJ1-6 TRBV12-3/TRBV12-4 . TGTGCCAGCAGTCGACAGCCCCTTTCACCCCTCCACTTT CASSRQPLSPLHF
. TRBJ2-1 TRBV29-1 TRBD2 TGCAGCGTGCCGAATGTGGGACTAGCGGGAGACAATGAGCAGTTCTTC CSVPNVGLAGDNEQFF
. TRBJ1-2 TRBV13 . TGTGCCAGCAGCTTACAGGGGATCAACTATGGCTACACCTTC CASSLQGINYGYTF
. TRBJ1-6 TRBV24-1 . TGTGCCACCCAGAAGCATGGGAACGGCGATTCACCCCTCCACTTT CATQKHGNGDSPLHF
. TRBJ1-2 TRBV25-1 . TGTGCCAGCAGTGAATCTGGGATGGTCGCTGGCTACACCTTC CASSESGMVAGYTF
. TRBJ2-5 TRBV28 . TGTGCCAGCAGTATGTACCGGGAACGCCCCCAAGAGACCCAGTACTTC CASSMYRERPQETQYF
. TRBJ2-1 TRBV11-2 . TGTGCCAGCAGCTTATTGGCAGTGGGGAGTATCTACAATGAGCAGTTCTTC CASSLLAVGSIYNEQFF
. TRBJ2-1 TRBV11-2 . TGTGCCAGCAGCCAGACTGGCCTCAATGAGCAGTTCTTC CASSQTGLNEQFF
. TRBJ1-4 TRBV2 . TGTGCCAGCAGTGAAGGGCCGCCGACAGCAACTAATGAAAAACTGTTTTTT CASSEGPPTATNEKLFF
. TRBJ1-1 TRBV7-2 TRBD1 TGTGCCAGCAGACAAGACAGGGGGCCGAACACTGAAGCTTTCTTT CASRQDRGPNTEAFF
. TRBJ1-5 TRBV19 . TGTGCCAGTAGTATATTAGCCGGGGGTCGGGGCAATCAGCCCCAGCATTTT CASSILAGGRGNQPQHF
once TRBJ2-1 TRBV6-5 TRBD1 TGTGCCAGCAGCTCCAGGGGGACCAATGAGCAGTTCTTC CASSSRGTNEQFF
. TRBJ2-1 TRBV10-3 . TGTGCCATCAGTGACAGGGGATTCCCAATAGAGCAGTTCTTC CAISDRGFPIEQFF
once TRBJ1-1 TRBV2 . TGTGCCAGCAGTGAGGGCAGGGAGGGGACTGAAGCTTTCTTT CASSEGREGTEAFF
. TRBJ2-5 TRBV28 . TGTGCCAGCAGCCAACCCCGGGGGAGCGAGACCCAGTACTTC CASSQPRGSETQYF
. TRBJ1-5 TRBV6-6 . TGTGCCAGCAGTTCAGCGAGAGGGCATCAGCCCCAGCATTTT CASSSARGHQPQHF
. TRBJ2-3 TRBV6-2/TRBV6-3 . TGTGCCAGCAGTTACTCCCCGACGGCTACGCAGTATTTT CASSYSPTATQYF
. TRBJ1-5 TRBV19 . TGTGCCAGTAGCGATGGGGGGGGGCGCGGCAATCAGCCCCAGCATTTT CASSDGGGRGNQPQHF
. TRBJ1-5 TRBV3-1/TRBV3-2 . TGTGCCAGCAGCCATTCCCAGCTAAGCAATCAGCCCCAGCATTTT CASSHSQLSNQPQHF
. TRBJ1-2 TRBV6-5 . TGTGCCAGCAGGGACAGAATCAACTATGGCTACACCTTC CASRDRINYGYTF
once TRBJ1-3 TRBV25-1 . TGTGCCAGCAGTGAATCGAGGTCAGGCTCTGGAAACACCATATATTTT CASSESRSGSGNTIYF
. TRBJ2-1 TRBV9 TRBD2 TGTGCCAGCAGCGGCGGACTAGCGGGAAGCAATGAGCAGTTCTTC CASSGGLAGSNEQFF
. TRBJ1-1 TRBV5-1 . TGCGCCAGCAGCTGGGGCTTGACTGGTACTGAAGCTTTCTTT CASSWGLTGTEAFF
. TRBJ2-1 TRBV20-1 . TGCAGTGCTTTGAGATTAGGTGAGCAGTTCTTC CSALRLGEQFF
. TRBJ2-1 TRBV18 . TGTGCCAGCTCACCATACCGCCGAGCGGCCACCGGGGATGAGCAGTTCTTC CASSPYRRAATGDEQFF
. TRBJ2-1 TRBV7-9 TRBD2 TGTGCCAGCAGCTTTGGCGGGAGGGATGGCAATGAGCAGTTCTTC CASSFGGRDGNEQFF
. TRBJ1-1 TRBV2 . TGTGCCACCCGTCGGGGGGTTGAAGCTTTCTTT CATRRGVEAFF
. TRBJ2-2 TRBV18 . TGTGCCAGCTCACCTAGGACCGACCACACCGGGGAGCTGTTTTTT CASSPRTDHTGELFF
. TRBJ2-5 TRBV28 . TGTGCCAGCAGCGGAACCTCCCTGAAAGAGACCCAGTACTTC CASSGTSLKETQYF
. TRBJ2-7 TRBV5-1 . TGCGCCAGCAGCTTGAACAGGGGAGGGTTTGGCTACGAGCAGTACTTC CASSLNRGGFGYEQYF
once TRBJ2-2 TRBV6-4 TRBD1 TGTGCCAGCAACGAACAGGGGACCGGGGAGCTGTTTTTT CASNEQGTGELFF
. TRBJ1-1 TRBV11-2 . TGTGCCAGCAGATCGAACACTGAAGCTTTCTTT CASRSNTEAFF
. TRBJ2-5 TRBV21-1 . TGTGCCAGCAGCAAATTCGGGGGGGAGACCCAGTACTTC CASSKFGGETQYF
. TRBJ1-1 TRBV29-1 . TGCAGCGTTTGTGTAACTGAAGCTTTCTTT CSVCVTEAFF
. TRBJ2-5 TRBV5-1 TRBD2 TGCGCCAGCAGACGTGGACTAGCGGCCTTCCAAGAGACCCAGTACTTC CASRRGLAAFQETQYF
. TRBJ1-4 TRBV5-1 . TGCGCCAGCAGAATCAGGGAGTACGAAAAACTGTTTTTT CASRIREYEKLFF
. TRBJ2-5 TRBV4-3 TRBD2 TGCGCCAGCAGCCTCCCAGGGAGGGCCTATCGTCAAGAGACCCAGTACTTC CASSLPGRAYRQETQYF
. TRBJ1-1 TRBV18 TRBD1 TGTGCCAGCTCACCCTGGCATCAGGGGGACACTGAAGCTTTCTTT CASSPWHQGDTEAFF
. TRBJ2-1 TRBV19 . TGTGCCAGTAGTATGTTCGGCGGGATAGGGTTCTTC CASSMFGGIGFF
. TRBJ2-3 TRBV9 . TGTGCCAGCAGCGGGACTACCTATACGCAGTATTTT CASSGTTYTQYF
. TRBJ2-3 TRBV6-4 . TGTGCCAGCAGTGACTCGAGTAGTGTAGATACGCAGTATTTT CASSDSSSVDTQYF
few TRBJ1-2 TRBV6-1 . TGTGCCAGCAGTGAAACGAACTACTATGGCTACACCTTC CASSETNYYGYTF
. TRBJ1-5 TRBV5-6 . TGTGCCAGCAGCTTGGCCCGGGGTAGAAATCAGCCCCAGCATTTT CASSLARGRNQPQHF
once TRBJ1-5 TRBV19 . TGTGCCAGTAGTAAGAGTTTTAGCAGCAATCAGCCCCAGCATTTT CASSKSFSSNQPQHF
. TRBJ2-3 TRBV24-1 TRBD2 TGTGCCACCAGTGACCCGGGACTAGCGGGAGCGGCAGATACGCAGTATTTT CATSDPGLAGAADTQYF